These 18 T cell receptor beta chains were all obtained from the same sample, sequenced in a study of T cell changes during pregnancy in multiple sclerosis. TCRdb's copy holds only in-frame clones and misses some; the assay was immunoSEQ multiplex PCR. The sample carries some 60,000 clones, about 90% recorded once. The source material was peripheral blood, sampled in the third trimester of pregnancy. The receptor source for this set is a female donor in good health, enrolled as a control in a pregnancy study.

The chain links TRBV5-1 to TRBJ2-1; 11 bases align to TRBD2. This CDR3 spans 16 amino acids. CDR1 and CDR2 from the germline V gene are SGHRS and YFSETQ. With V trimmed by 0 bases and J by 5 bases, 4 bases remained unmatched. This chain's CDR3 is CASSLGGLAANNEQFF. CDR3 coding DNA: TGCGCCAGCAGCTTGGGGGGACTAGCGGCCAACAATGAGCAGTTCTTC. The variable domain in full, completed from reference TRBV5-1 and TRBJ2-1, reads KAGVTQTPRYLIKTRGQQVTLSCSPISGHRSVSWYQQTPGQGLQFLFEYFSETQRNKGNFPGRFSGRQFSNSRSEMNVSTLELGDSALYLCASSLGGLAANNEQFFGPGTRLTVL.

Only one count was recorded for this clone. CDR3 coding DNA: TGTGCCAGTAGTATTGGGACAGGGTGGACCGGGGAGCTGTTTTTT. Residues: CASSIGTGWTGELFF. V and J are TRBV19 and TRBJ2-2, with 9 bases identical to TRBD1. Trimming cost V 3 bases and J 5 bases; bases outside gene matches: 4. The germline CDR1 and CDR2 sequences are LNHDA and SQIVND (reference sequence). The CDR3 spans 15 residues. The variable domain in full, with the rest retrieved from reference TRBV19 and TRBJ2-2, is DGGITQSPKYLFRKEGQNVTLSCEQNLNHDAMYWYRQDPGQGLRLIYYSQIVNDFQKGDIAEGYSVSREKKESFPLTVTSAQKNPTAFYLCASSIGTGWTGELFFGEGSRLTVL.

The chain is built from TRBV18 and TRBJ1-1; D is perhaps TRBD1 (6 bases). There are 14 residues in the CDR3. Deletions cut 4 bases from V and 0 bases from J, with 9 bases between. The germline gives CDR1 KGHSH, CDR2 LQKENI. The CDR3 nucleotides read TGTGCCAGCTCACAAGGGACAATGAACACTGAAGCTTTCTTT. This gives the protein CASSQGTMNTEAFF.

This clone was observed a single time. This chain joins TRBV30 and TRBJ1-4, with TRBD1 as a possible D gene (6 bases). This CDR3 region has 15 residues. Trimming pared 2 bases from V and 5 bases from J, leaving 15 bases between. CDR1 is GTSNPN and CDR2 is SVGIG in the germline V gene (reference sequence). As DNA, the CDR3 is TGTGCCTGGAGTACTATGACTGGGACAAATGAAAAACTGTTTTTT. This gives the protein CAWSTMTGTNEKLFF.

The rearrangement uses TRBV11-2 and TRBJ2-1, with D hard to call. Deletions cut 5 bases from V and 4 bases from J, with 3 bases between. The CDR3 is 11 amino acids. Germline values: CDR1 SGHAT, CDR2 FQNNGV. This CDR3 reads CASSRYNEQFF. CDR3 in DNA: TGTGCCAGCAGCCGGTACAATGAGCAGTTCTTC.

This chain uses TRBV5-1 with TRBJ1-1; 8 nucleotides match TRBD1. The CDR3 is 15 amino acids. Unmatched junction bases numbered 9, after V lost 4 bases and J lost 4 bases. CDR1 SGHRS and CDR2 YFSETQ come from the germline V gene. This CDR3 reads CASSTGQGRVTEAFF. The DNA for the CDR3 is TGCGCCAGCAGCACAGGACAGGGCCGGGTCACTGAAGCTTTCTTT.

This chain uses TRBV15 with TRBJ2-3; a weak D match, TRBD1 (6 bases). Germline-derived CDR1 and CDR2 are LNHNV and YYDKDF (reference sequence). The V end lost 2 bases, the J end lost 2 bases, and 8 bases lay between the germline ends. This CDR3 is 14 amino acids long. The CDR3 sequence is CATSRTGNTDTQYF. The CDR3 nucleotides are TGTGCCACCAGCAGAACAGGGAACACAGATACGCAGTATTTT.

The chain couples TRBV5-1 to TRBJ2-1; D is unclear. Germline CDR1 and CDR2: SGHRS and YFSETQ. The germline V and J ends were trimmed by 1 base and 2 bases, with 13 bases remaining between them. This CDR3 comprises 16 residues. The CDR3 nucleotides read TGCGCCAGCAGCTTGAGTGGCGCGGATCCCTACAATGAGCAGTTCTTC. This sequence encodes CASSLSGADPYNEQFF.

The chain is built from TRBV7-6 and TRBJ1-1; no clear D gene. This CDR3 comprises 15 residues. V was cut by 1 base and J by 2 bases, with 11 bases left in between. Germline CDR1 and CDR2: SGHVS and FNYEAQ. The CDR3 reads CASSLVPDKNTEAFF. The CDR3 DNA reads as TGTGCCAGCAGCTTAGTACCAGATAAAAACACTGAAGCTTTCTTT. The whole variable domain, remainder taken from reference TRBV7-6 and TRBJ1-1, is GAGVSQSPRYKVTKRGQDVALRCDPISGHVSLYWYRQALGQGPEFLTYFNYEAQQDKSGLPNDRFSAERPEGSISTLTIQRTEQRDSAMYRCASSLVPDKNTEAFFGQGTRLTVV.

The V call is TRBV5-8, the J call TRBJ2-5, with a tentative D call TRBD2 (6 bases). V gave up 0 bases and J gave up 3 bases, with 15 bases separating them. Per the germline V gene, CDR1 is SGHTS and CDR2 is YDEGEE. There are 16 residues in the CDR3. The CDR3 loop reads CASSLGSGEDEETQYF. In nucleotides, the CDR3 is TGTGCCAGCAGCTTGGGGTCGGGGGAGGACGAAGAGACCCAGTACTTC.

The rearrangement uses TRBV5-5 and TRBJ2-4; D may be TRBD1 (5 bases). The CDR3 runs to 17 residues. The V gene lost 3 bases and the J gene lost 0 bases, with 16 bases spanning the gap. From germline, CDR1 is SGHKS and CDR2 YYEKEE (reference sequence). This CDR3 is CASSSNGQSVAKNIQYF. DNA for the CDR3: TGTGCCAGCAGCTCAAACGGACAATCTGTAGCCAAAAACATTCAGTACTTC.

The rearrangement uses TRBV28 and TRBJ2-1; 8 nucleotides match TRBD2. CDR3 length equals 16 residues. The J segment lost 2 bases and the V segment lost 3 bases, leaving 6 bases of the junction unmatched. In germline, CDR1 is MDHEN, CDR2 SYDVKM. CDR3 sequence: CASSFSSGGTYNEQFF. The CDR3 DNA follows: TGTGCCAGCAGTTTTTCGAGCGGGGGAACCTACAATGAGCAGTTCTTC.

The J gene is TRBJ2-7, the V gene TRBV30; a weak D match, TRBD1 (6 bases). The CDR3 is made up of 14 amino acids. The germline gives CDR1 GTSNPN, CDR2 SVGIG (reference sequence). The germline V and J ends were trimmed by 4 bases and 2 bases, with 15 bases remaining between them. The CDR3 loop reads CAWKAGVHPYEQYF. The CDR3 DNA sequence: TGTGCCTGGAAAGCAGGGGTCCACCCCTACGAGCAGTACTTC.

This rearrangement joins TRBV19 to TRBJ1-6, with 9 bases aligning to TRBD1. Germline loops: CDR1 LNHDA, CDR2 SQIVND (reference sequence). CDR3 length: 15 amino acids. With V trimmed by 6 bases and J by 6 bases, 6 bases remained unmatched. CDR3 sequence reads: CASRPQGQGNSPLHF. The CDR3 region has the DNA TGTGCCAGTAGGCCCCAGGGACAGGGTAATTCACCCCTCCACTTT.

The CDR3 bases are TGTGCCAGCAGCTTACAGGGACAGGGGGATACGCAGTATTTT. This translates into CASSLQGQGDTQYF. The rearrangement uses TRBV11-3 and TRBJ2-3, with 10 bases fitting TRBD1. CDR3 size: 14 residues. Germline V gene sequence: CDR1 SGHNT, CDR2 YENEEA. With V trimmed by 2 bases and J by 6 bases, 2 bases remained unmatched. Using reference TRBV11-3 and TRBJ2-3 for the parts outside the CDR3, the full variable domain is EAGVVQSPRYKIIEKKQPVAFWCNPISGHNTLYWYLQNLGQGPELLIRYENEEAVDDSQLPKDRFSAERLKGVDSTLKIQPAELGDSAVYLCASSLQGQGDTQYFGPGTRLTVL.

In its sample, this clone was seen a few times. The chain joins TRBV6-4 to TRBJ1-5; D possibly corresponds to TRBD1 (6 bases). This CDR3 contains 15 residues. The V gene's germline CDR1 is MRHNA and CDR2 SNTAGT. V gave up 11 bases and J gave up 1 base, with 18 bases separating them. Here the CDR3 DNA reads TGTGCCGCCCCAGGGGATAACCAAAGCAATCAGCCCCAGCATTTT. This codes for CAAPGDNQSNQPQHF.

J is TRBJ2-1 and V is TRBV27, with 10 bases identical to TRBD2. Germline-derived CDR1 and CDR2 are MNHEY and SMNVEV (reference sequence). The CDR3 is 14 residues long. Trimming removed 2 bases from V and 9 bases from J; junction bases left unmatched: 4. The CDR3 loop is CASSLLAGVAEQFF. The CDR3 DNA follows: TGTGCCAGCAGTTTACTAGCGGGAGTTGCTGAGCAGTTCTTC.

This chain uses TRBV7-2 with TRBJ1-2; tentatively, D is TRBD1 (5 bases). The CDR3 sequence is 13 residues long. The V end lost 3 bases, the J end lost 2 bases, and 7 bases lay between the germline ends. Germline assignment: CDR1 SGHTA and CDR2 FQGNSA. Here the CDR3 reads CASSLAGNYGYTF. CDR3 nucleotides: TGTGCCAGCAGCTTGGCAGGGAACTATGGCTACACCTTC.